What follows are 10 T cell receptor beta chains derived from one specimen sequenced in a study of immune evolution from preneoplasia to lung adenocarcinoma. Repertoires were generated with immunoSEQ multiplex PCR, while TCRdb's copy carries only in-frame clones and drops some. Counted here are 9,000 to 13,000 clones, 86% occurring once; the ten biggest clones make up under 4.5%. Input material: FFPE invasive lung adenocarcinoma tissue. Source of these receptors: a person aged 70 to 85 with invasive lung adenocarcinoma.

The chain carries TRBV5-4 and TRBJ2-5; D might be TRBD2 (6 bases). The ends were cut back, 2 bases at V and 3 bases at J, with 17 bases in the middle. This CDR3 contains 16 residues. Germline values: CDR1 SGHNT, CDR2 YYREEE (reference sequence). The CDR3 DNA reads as TGTGCCAGCAGCTTAGCGGGCCTGGGGTTCAAAGAGACCCAGTACTTC. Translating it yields CASSLAGLGFKETQYF.

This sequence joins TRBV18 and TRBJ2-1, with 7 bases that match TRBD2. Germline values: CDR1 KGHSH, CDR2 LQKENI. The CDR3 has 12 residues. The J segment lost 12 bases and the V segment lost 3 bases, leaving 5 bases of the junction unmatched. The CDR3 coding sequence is TGTGCCAGCTCACCCCCCGGGACTATGCAGTTCTTC. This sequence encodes CASSPPGTMQFF.

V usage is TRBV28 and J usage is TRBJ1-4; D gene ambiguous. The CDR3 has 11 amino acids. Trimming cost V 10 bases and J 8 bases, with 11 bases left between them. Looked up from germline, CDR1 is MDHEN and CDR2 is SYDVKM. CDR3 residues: CATLEGEKLFF. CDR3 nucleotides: TGTGCCACCCTAGAGGGAGAAAAACTGTTTTTT.

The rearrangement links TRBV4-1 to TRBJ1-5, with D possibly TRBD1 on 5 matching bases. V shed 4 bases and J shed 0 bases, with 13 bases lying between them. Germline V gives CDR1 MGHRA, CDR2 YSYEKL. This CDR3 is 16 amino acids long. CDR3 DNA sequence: TGCGCCAGCAGCCGCTCGGGGGAATTTAGCAATCAGCCCCAGCATTTT. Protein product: CASSRSGEFSNQPQHF.

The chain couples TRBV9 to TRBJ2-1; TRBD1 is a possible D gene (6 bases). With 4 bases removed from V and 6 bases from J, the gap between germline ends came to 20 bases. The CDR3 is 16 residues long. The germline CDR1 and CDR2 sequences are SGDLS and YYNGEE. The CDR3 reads CASSYLTGSVPNEQFF. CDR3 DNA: TGTGCCAGCAGCTACCTGACAGGTTCAGTCCCCAATGAGCAGTTCTTC.

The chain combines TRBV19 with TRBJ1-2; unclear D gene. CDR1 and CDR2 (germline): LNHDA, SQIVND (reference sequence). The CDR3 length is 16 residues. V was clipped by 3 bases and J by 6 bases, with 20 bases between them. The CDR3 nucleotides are TGTGCCAGTAGTATGTCACAATCGGCGGGAACGGATGGCTACACCTTC. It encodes CASSMSQSAGTDGYTF.

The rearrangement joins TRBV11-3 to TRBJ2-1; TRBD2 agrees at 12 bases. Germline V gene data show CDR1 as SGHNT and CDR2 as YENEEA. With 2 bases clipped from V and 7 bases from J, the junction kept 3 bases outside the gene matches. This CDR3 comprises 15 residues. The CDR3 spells CASSLLAGGPNEQFF. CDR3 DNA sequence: TGTGCCAGCAGCTTACTAGCGGGGGGGCCTAATGAGCAGTTCTTC.

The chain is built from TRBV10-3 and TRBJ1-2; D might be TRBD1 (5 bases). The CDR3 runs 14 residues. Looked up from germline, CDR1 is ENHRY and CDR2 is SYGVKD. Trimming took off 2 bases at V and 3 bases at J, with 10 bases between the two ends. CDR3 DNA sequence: TGTGCCATCAGTGAGGCCGGGGCTCACTATGGCTACACCTTC. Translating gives CAISEAGAHYGYTF.

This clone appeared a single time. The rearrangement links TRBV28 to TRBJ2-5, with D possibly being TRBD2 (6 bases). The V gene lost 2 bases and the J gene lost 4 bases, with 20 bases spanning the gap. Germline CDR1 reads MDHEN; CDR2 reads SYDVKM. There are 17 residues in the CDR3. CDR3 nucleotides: TGTGCCAGCAGTTTACGGCGGGGCTTCCGGGACGGAGAGACCCAGTACTTC. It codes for CASSLRRGFRDGETQYF.

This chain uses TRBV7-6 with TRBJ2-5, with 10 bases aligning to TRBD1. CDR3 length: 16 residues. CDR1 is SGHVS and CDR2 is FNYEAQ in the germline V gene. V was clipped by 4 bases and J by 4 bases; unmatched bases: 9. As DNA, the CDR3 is TGTGCCAGCAGCTCGACAGGGGGCCAATTCGGAGAGACCCAGTACTTC. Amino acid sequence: CASSSTGGQFGETQYF.